Listed below are T cell receptor beta chains from one sample, sequenced in a study of brain T cells in children with intractable seizures. Sequencing was performed with immunoSEQ multiplex PCR; in TCRdb, only in-frame clones are kept and a portion is missing. The sample shows about 9,000 clones, over 65% of them seen only once. Sample: resected brain tissue, taken at surgery. Source of these receptors: a girl aged 2 to 10 with tuberous sclerosis and intractable seizures. The CDR3 runs from the conserved cysteine through the conserved F or W. D genes are given only for firm matches.

>-|TRBV4-1|TRBJ1-2|15
CASSQEDRIYYGYTF
TGCGCCAGCAGCCAAGAAGACAGGATTTACTATGGCTACACCTTC
>-|TRBV29-1|TRBJ2-7|14
CSVVNRASSYEQYF
TGCAGCGTTGTTAACCGGGCAAGCTCCTACGAGCAGTACTTC
>-|TRBV28|TRBJ1-1|15
CASSLGGRLNTEAFF
TGTGCCAGCAGTTTAGGGGGCAGATTAAACACTGAAGCTTTCTTT
>TRBD2|TRBV9|TRBJ2-1|15
CASSRTSGSYNEQFF
TGTGCCAGCAGCAGGACTAGCGGTTCCTACAATGAGCAGTTCTTC
>TRBD2|TRBV29-1|TRBJ2-3|15
CSVGLAGTVADTQYF
TGCAGCGTTGGCCTAGCGGGGACAGTTGCAGATACGCAGTATTTT
>-|TRBV27|TRBJ1-6|14
CASSVQFYNSPLHF
TGTGCCAGCAGTGTACAGTTCTATAATTCACCCCTCCACTTT
>TRBD1|TRBV29-1|TRBJ1-1|20
CSVEDIDRGYQVESGLVAFF
TGCAGCGTTGAAGATATAGACAGGGGGTATCAGGTTGAAAGTGGTTTGGTAGCTTTCTTT
>-|TRBV7-2|TRBJ2-3|17
CASSSEHTRGITDTQYF
TGTGCCAGCAGCTCCGAGCATACAAGAGGCATCACAGATACGCAGTATTTT
>-|TRBV4-1|TRBJ1-5|13
CASSRDGNQPQHF
TGCGCCAGCAGCCGGGACGGCAATCAGCCCCAGCATTTT
>TRBD1|TRBV5-6|TRBJ1-5|14
CASSLQGINQPQHF
TGTGCCAGCAGCTTACAGGGGATCAATCAGCCCCAGCATTTT
>TRBD1|TRBV10-3|TRBJ2-5|16
CAISESDTGDEETQYF
TGTGCCATCAGTGAGTCAGATACAGGGGACGAAGAGACCCAGTACTTC